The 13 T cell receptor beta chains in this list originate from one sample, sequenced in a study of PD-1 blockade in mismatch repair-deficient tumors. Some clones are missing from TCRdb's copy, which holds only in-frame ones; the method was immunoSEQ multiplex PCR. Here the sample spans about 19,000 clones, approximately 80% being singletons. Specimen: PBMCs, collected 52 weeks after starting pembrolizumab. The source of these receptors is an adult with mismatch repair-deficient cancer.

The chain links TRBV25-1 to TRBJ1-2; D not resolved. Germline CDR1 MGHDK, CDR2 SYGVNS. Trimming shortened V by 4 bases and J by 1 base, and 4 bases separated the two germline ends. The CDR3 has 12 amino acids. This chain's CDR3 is CASSGNNYGYTF. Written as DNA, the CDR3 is TGTGCCAGCAGTGGTAATAACTATGGCTACACCTTC.

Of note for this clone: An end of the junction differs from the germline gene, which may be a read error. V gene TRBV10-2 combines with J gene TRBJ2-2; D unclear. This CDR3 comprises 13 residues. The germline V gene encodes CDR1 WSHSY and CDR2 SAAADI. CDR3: CASSEAAFGELFF. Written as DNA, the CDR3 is TGCGCCAGTAGTGAGGCGGCTTTCGGGGAGCTGTTTTTT.

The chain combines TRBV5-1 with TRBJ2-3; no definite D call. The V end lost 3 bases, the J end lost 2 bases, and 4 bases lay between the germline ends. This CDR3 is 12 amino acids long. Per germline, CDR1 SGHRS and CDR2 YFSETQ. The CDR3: CASSYFTDTQYF. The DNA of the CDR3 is TGCGCCAGCAGCTACTTCACAGATACGCAGTATTTT.

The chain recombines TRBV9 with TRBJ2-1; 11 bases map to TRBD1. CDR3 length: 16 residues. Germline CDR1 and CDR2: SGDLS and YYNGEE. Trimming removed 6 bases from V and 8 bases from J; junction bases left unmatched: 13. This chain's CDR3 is CASTADRGPSLYEQFF. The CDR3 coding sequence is TGTGCCAGCACCGCGGACAGGGGGCCCTCTTTGTATGAGCAGTTCTTC.

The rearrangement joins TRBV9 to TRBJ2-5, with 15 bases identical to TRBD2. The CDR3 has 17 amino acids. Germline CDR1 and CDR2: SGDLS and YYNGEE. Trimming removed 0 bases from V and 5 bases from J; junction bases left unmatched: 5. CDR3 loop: CASSVGTSGRAGETQYF. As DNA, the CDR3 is TGTGCCAGCAGCGTAGGGACTAGCGGGAGGGCAGGGGAGACCCAGTACTTC.

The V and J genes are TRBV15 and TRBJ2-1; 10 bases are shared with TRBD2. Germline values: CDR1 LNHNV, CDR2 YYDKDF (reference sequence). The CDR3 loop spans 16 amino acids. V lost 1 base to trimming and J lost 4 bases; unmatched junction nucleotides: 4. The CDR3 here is CATSRVSSGGYNEQFF. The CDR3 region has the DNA TGTGCCACCAGCAGAGTGTCTAGCGGGGGATACAATGAGCAGTTCTTC. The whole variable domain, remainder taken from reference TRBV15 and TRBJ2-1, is DAMVIQNPRYQVTQFGKPVTLSCSQTLNHNVMYWYQQKSSQAPKLLFHYYDKDFNNEADTPDNFQSRRPNTSFCFLDIRSPGLGDTAMYLCATSRVSSGGYNEQFFGPGTRLTVL.

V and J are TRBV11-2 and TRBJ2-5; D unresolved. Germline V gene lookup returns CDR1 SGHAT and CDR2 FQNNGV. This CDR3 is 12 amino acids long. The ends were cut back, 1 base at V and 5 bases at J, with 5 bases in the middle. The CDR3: CASSLAGETQYF. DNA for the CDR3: TGTGCCAGCAGCTTAGCCGGTGAGACCCAGTACTTC.

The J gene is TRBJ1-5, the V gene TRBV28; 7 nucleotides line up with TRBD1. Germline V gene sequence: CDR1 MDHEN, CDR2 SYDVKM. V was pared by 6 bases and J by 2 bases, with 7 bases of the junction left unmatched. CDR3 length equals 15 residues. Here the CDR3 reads CASRATDRGNQPQHF. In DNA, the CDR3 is TGTGCCAGCAGGGCTACAGACAGGGGCAATCAGCCCCAGCATTTT. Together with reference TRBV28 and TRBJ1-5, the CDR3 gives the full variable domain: DVKVTQSSRYLVKRTGEKVFLECVQDMDHENMFWYRQDPGLGLRLIYFSYDVKMKEKGDIPEGYSVSREKKERFSLILESASTNQTSMYLCASRATDRGNQPQHFGDGTRLSIL.

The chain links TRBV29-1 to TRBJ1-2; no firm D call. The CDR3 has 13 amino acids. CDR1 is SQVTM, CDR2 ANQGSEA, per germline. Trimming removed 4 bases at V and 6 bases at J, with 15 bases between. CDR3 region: CSVGSGAGDGYTF. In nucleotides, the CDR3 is TGCAGCGTTGGATCCGGCGCGGGAGATGGCTACACCTTC. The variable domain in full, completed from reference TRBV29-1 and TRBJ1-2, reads SAVISQKPSRDICQRGTSLTIQCQVDSQVTMMFWYRQQPGQSLTLIATANQGSEATYESGFVIDKFPISRPNLTFSTLTVSNMSPEDSSIYLCSVGSGAGDGYTFGSGTRLTVV.

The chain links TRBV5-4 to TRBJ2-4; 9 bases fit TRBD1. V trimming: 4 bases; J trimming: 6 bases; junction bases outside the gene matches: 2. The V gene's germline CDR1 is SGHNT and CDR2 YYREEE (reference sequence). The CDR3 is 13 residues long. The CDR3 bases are TGTGCCAGCAGCGTGGACAGGGGAAACATTCAGTACTTC. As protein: CASSVDRGNIQYF.

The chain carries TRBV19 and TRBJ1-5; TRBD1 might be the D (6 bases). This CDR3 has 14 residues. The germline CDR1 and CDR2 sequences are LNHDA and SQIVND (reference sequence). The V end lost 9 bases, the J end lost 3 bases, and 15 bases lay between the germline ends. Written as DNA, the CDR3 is TGTGCCAGCAGCGGACAGTACTCCAATCAGCCCCAGCATTTT. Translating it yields CASSGQYSNQPQHF.

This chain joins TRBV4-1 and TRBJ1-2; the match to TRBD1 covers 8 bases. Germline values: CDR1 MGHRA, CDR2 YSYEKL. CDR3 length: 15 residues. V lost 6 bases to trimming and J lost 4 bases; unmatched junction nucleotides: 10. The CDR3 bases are TGCGCCAGCAGGAAAGGGGGACAGGCCTCCTATGGCTACACCTTC. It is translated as CASRKGGQASYGYTF.

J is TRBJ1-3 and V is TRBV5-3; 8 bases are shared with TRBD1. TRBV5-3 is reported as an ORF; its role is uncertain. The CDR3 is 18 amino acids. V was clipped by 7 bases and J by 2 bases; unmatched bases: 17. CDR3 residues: CARRLDRDKVRTGNTIYF. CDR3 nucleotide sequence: TGTGCCAGACGATTGGACAGGGACAAAGTTAGAACTGGAAACACCATATATTTT.